This T cell receptor beta chain was recovered during a study of regulatory T cells in long-lasting Graves disease. This clonotype came up a few times. Trimming took off 8 bases at V and 4 bases at J, with 20 bases between the two ends. The CDR3 totals 15 residues. Germline V CDR1 and CDR2: MNHEY, SMNVEV (reference sequence). Building the TCR beta libraries relied on iRepertoire HTBI primers, and CDR3 regions underwent Arm-PCR. MiXCR, run by TCRdb on the multiplex PCR reads, gives a single entry per CDR3 protein. The profile shows about 660,000 distinct CDR3 sequences, around 30% of them singletons. Time point here: persistent/refractory GD, antithyroid drugs over 5 years with positive TRAb. Making the TCR library involved RNA that had been extracted from PBMCs.

This clonotype was sampled from a female donor with Graves disease. The chain recombines TRBV27 with TRBJ1-1, with unresolved D. Sequencing was performed on peripheral blood mononuclear cells (PBMCs), taken when the disease was refractory, from a patient treated with antithyroid drugs. The CDR3 spells CASRPGWGYRTEAFF. In DNA form, the CDR3 reads TGTGCCAGCCGTCCCGGATGGGGTTACCGCACTGAAGCTTTCTTT.